These T cell receptor beta chains were read from a single sample in a study of Ad26.COV2.S vaccination and SARS-CoV-2 variants. TCRdb's copy holds only in-frame clones and misses some; the assay was immunoSEQ multiplex PCR. The sample has under 550,000 clones; 88% are singletons. Specimen: peripheral blood, collected in a trial of Ad26.COV2.S vaccine versus placebo. The source of these receptors is a person aged 18-65 years who received the Ad26.COV2.S COVID-19 vaccine or a placebo. Both conserved end residues are part of each CDR3. Each record gives: J gene, clone size, V gene, D gene, CDR3 protein, CDR3 DNA. D genes are given only for firm matches. The size entry is marked missing in some rows and otherwise reads once, few, many or a size class.

j_gene: TRBJ2-5; abundance: .; v_gene: TRBV7-8; d_gene: TRBD2; CDR3aa: CASSLVLAGKETQYF; CDR3nt: TGTGCCAGCAGCTTAGTCTTAGCGGGGAAAGAGACCCAGTACTTC
j_gene: TRBJ2-2; abundance: .; v_gene: TRBV19; d_gene: TRBD1; CDR3aa: CASIGIGTANTGELFF; CDR3nt: TGTGCCAGTATTGGGATAGGGACAGCGAACACCGGGGAGCTGTTTTTT
j_gene: TRBJ2-7; abundance: .; v_gene: TRBV7-2; d_gene: .; CDR3aa: CASSPWVGPGEQYF; CDR3nt: TGTGCCAGCAGCCCCTGGGTGGGGCCCGGAGAGCAGTACTTC
j_gene: TRBJ2-1; abundance: .; v_gene: TRBV10-3; d_gene: TRBD2; CDR3aa: CAITPGSGKYNEQFF; CDR3nt: TGTGCCATCACCCCAGGGAGCGGGAAATACAATGAGCAGTTCTTC
j_gene: TRBJ2-7; abundance: .; v_gene: TRBV6-5; d_gene: .; CDR3aa: CASRPDLYEQYF; CDR3nt: TGTGCCAGCAGGCCCGACCTCTACGAGCAGTACTTC
j_gene: TRBJ2-7; abundance: .; v_gene: TRBV18; d_gene: TRBD1; CDR3aa: CASSLGTEPTYEQYF; CDR3nt: TGTGCCAGCTCACTCGGGACAGAACCAACCTACGAGCAGTACTTC
j_gene: TRBJ1-4; abundance: .; v_gene: TRBV11-2; d_gene: .; CDR3aa: CASSLWGGSGYEKLFF; CDR3nt: TGTGCCAGCAGCTTATGGGGGGGAAGTGGGTATGAAAAACTGTTTTTT
j_gene: TRBJ2-1; abundance: .; v_gene: TRBV6-2/TRBV6-3; d_gene: .; CDR3aa: CASSSRAYSYNEQFF; CDR3nt: TGTGCCAGCAGTTCCAGGGCCTACTCCTACAATGAGCAGTTCTTC
j_gene: TRBJ2-3; abundance: .; v_gene: TRBV9; d_gene: .; CDR3aa: CASSVDGLDTQYF; CDR3nt: TGTGCCAGCAGCGTAGATGGGCTAGATACGCAGTATTTT
j_gene: TRBJ2-3; abundance: .; v_gene: TRBV7-6; d_gene: .; CDR3aa: CASSLGAGETDTQYF; CDR3nt: TGTGCCAGCAGCTTAGGCGCAGGGGAGACAGATACGCAGTATTTT
j_gene: TRBJ2-2; abundance: .; v_gene: TRBV24-1; d_gene: .; CDR3aa: CATSDLGRGRTGELFF; CDR3nt: TGTGCCACCAGTGATTTGGGTAGGGGCCGGACCGGGGAGCTGTTTTTT
j_gene: TRBJ1-1; abundance: .; v_gene: TRBV27; d_gene: .; CDR3aa: CASSPRVGMNTEAFF; CDR3nt: TGTGCCAGCAGTCCCAGGGTCGGGATGAACACTGAAGCTTTCTTT
j_gene: TRBJ2-7; abundance: .; v_gene: TRBV7-9; d_gene: .; CDR3aa: CASSPWTATYEQYF; CDR3nt: TGTGCCAGCAGCCCGTGGACGGCCACCTACGAGCAGTACTTC
j_gene: TRBJ1-3; abundance: .; v_gene: TRBV4-3; d_gene: TRBD1; CDR3aa: CASSQVRRDRVSGNTIYF; CDR3nt: TGCGCCAGCAGCCAAGTCCGACGGGACAGGGTTTCTGGAAACACCATATATTTT
j_gene: TRBJ1-2; abundance: few; v_gene: TRBV5-1; d_gene: .; CDR3aa: CASRLARDYGYTF; CDR3nt: TGCGCCAGCAGGCTCGCCAGGGACTATGGCTACACCTTC
j_gene: TRBJ2-6; abundance: .; v_gene: TRBV6-5; d_gene: .; CDR3aa: CASQRSSGANVLTF; CDR3nt: TGTGCCAGCCAACGTAGCTCTGGGGCCAACGTCCTGACTTTC
j_gene: TRBJ1-1; abundance: .; v_gene: TRBV10-1; d_gene: .; CDR3aa: CASSDTRLGTEAFF; CDR3nt: TGCGCCAGCAGTGACACACGCCTCGGCACTGAAGCTTTCTTT
j_gene: TRBJ2-1; abundance: .; v_gene: TRBV6-5; d_gene: .; CDR3aa: CASSYSDYFGEQFF; CDR3nt: TGTGCCAGCAGTTACTCCGACTACTTTGGGGAGCAGTTCTTC
j_gene: TRBJ2-1; abundance: .; v_gene: TRBV9; d_gene: .; CDR3aa: CASSVVGSPIPGNEQFF; CDR3nt: TGTGCCAGCAGCGTAGTAGGTAGCCCCATCCCAGGCAATGAGCAGTTCTTC
j_gene: TRBJ1-4; abundance: .; v_gene: TRBV4-1; d_gene: .; CDR3aa: CASSQEKNRFNEKLFF; CDR3nt: TGCGCCAGCAGCCAAGAAAAGAACAGGTTTAATGAAAAACTGTTTTTT
j_gene: TRBJ2-3; abundance: once; v_gene: TRBV18; d_gene: TRBD2; CDR3aa: CASSPGLAGTDTQYF; CDR3nt: TGTGCCAGCTCACCGGGACTAGCGGGGACAGATACGCAGTATTTT
j_gene: TRBJ2-5; abundance: .; v_gene: TRBV9; d_gene: TRBD2; CDR3aa: CASSVELAEETQYF; CDR3nt: TGTGCCAGCAGCGTTGAACTAGCGGAAGAGACCCAGTACTTC
j_gene: TRBJ2-7; abundance: .; v_gene: TRBV6-2/TRBV6-3; d_gene: TRBD2; CDR3aa: CASSYQTSGGTYEQYF; CDR3nt: TGTGCCAGCAGTTACCAGACTAGCGGGGGAACCTACGAGCAGTACTTC
j_gene: TRBJ2-5; abundance: .; v_gene: TRBV13; d_gene: TRBD1; CDR3aa: CASSFDRGETQYF; CDR3nt: TGTGCCAGCAGCTTCGACAGGGGGGAGACCCAGTACTTC
j_gene: TRBJ1-4; abundance: .; v_gene: TRBV7-9; d_gene: TRBD1; CDR3aa: CASSYFRDRGGANEKLFF; CDR3nt: TGTGCCAGCAGCTATTTCCGGGACAGGGGTGGTGCTAATGAAAAACTGTTTTTT
j_gene: TRBJ2-3; abundance: .; v_gene: TRBV19; d_gene: .; CDR3aa: CASSRPGDPETDTQYF; CDR3nt: TGTGCCAGTAGTCGCCCGGGGGATCCAGAAACAGATACGCAGTATTTT
j_gene: TRBJ2-2; abundance: .; v_gene: TRBV9; d_gene: .; CDR3aa: CASSVKSNTGELFF; CDR3nt: TGTGCCAGCAGCGTAAAATCAAACACCGGGGAGCTGTTTTTT
j_gene: TRBJ2-7; abundance: .; v_gene: TRBV4-3; d_gene: .; CDR3aa: CASSQGFRDEQYF; CDR3nt: TGCGCCAGCAGCCAAGGATTCCGGGACGAGCAGTACTTC
j_gene: TRBJ1-5; abundance: .; v_gene: TRBV21-1; d_gene: .; CDR3aa: CASSKGGGGQPQHF; CDR3nt: TGTGCCAGCAGCAAAGGGGGCGGGGGGCAGCCCCAGCATTTT
j_gene: TRBJ2-3; abundance: .; v_gene: TRBV18; d_gene: TRBD2; CDR3aa: CASAPGLEPDTQYF; CDR3nt: TGTGCCAGCGCGCCGGGACTAGAGCCAGATACGCAGTATTTT
j_gene: TRBJ2-1; abundance: .; v_gene: TRBV4-3; d_gene: .; CDR3aa: CASSQEASSSYNEQFF; CDR3nt: TGCGCCAGCAGCCAAGAGGCGTCTTCGTCCTACAATGAGCAGTTCTTC
j_gene: TRBJ2-7; abundance: .; v_gene: TRBV10-2; d_gene: .; CDR3aa: CASSESNGTPVRYF; CDR3nt: TGCGCCAGCAGTGAATCAAACGGAACTCCCGTAAGGTACTTC
j_gene: TRBJ2-6; abundance: .; v_gene: TRBV19; d_gene: TRBD1; CDR3aa: CASSILGQGAGANVLTF; CDR3nt: TGTGCCAGTAGTATCCTCGGACAGGGGGCTGGGGCCAACGTCCTGACTTTC
j_gene: TRBJ2-7; abundance: .; v_gene: TRBV12-3/TRBV12-4; d_gene: .; CDR3aa: CASSALVFNEQYF; CDR3nt: TGTGCCAGCAGTGCCCTCGTATTCAACGAGCAGTACTTC
j_gene: TRBJ1-4; abundance: .; v_gene: TRBV9; d_gene: TRBD1; CDR3aa: CASSANRGRGEKLFF; CDR3nt: TGTGCCAGCAGCGCCAACAGGGGTCGCGGTGAAAAACTGTTTTTT
j_gene: TRBJ1-1; abundance: once; v_gene: TRBV24-1; d_gene: .; CDR3aa: CATSARGNTEAFF; CDR3nt: TGTGCCACCAGTGCCCGGGGGAACACTGAAGCTTTCTTT
j_gene: TRBJ2-7; abundance: .; v_gene: TRBV4-3; d_gene: .; CDR3aa: CASSQDIRSYEQYF; CDR3nt: TGCGCCAGCAGCCAAGATATCAGATCCTACGAGCAGTACTTC
j_gene: TRBJ1-4; abundance: once; v_gene: TRBV6-5; d_gene: .; CDR3aa: CASSYSPPPNEKLFF; CDR3nt: TGTGCCAGCAGTTACTCGCCACCTCCTAATGAAAAACTGTTTTTT
j_gene: TRBJ1-3; abundance: few; v_gene: TRBV9; d_gene: .; CDR3aa: CASSGRKGNTIYF; CDR3nt: TGTGCCAGCAGCGGCCGGAAAGGAAACACCATATATTTT
j_gene: TRBJ2-5; abundance: .; v_gene: TRBV5-4; d_gene: .; CDR3aa: CASSLEEVGALETQYF; CDR3nt: TGTGCCAGCAGCCTGGAGGAGGTAGGGGCTTTAGAGACCCAGTACTTC
j_gene: TRBJ2-5; abundance: .; v_gene: TRBV9; d_gene: .; CDR3aa: CASSVGIGGWETQYF; CDR3nt: TGTGCCAGCAGCGTAGGGATCGGGGGCTGGGAGACCCAGTACTTC